This TCR beta chain came from a study of control samples from healthy donors and cancer patients. V shed 0 bases and J shed 6 bases, with 13 bases lying between them. Per the germline V gene, CDR1 is SEHNR and CDR2 is FQNEAQ (reference sequence). CDR3 length: 15 amino acids. The table came from immunoSEQ multiplex PCR; TCRdb's copy has only in-frame clones and leaves some out. The data show roughly 88,000 clones, with more than 85% seen just once and around 1% held by the top ten. The source material was blood. The gene calls are TRBV7-9 and TRBJ2-3; no clear D. This TCR derives from a woman between 25 and 40 years old in good health. Here the CDR3 reads CASSLAKVTSDTQYF. CDR3 DNA: TGTGCCAGCAGCTTAGCGAAGGTGACGTCTGATACGCAGTATTTT.